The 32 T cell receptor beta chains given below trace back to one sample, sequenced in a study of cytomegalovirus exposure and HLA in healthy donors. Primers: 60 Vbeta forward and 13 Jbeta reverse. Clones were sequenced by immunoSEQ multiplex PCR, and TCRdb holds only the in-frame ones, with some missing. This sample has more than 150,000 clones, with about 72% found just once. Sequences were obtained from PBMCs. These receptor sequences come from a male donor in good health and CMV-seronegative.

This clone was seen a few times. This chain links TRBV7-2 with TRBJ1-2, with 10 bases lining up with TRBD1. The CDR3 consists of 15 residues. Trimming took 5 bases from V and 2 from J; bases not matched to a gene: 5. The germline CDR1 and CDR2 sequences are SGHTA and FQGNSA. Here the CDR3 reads CASSRTGGLNYGYTF. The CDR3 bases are TGTGCCAGCAGCCGGACAGGGGGGTTAAACTATGGCTACACCTTC.

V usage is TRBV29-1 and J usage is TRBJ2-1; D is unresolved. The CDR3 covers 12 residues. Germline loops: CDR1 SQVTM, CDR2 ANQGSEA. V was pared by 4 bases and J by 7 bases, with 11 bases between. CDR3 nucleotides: TGCAGCGTTGTGACTGGTATAAATGAGCAGTTCTTC. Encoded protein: CSVVTGINEQFF.

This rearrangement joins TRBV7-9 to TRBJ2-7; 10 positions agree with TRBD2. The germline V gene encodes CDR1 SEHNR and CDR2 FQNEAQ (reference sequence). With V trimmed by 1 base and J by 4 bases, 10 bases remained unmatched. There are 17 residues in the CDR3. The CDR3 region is CASSLGGLAGVQYEQYF. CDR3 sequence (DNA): TGTGCCAGCAGCTTAGGCGGCCTAGCGGGAGTTCAGTACGAGCAGTACTTC.

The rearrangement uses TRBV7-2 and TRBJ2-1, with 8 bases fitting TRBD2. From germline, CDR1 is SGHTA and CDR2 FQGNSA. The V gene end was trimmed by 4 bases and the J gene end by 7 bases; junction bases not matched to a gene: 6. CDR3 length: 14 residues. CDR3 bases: TGTGCCAGCAGCTCGGGGGGGGGCCGGAATGAGCAGTTCTTC. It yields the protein CASSSGGGRNEQFF. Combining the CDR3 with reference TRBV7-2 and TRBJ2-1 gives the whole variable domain GAGVSQSPSNKVTEKGKDVELRCDPISGHTALYWYRQSLGQGLEFLIYFQGNSAPDKSGLPSDRFSAERTGGSVSTLTIQRTQQEDSAVYLCASSSGGGRNEQFFGPGTRLTVL.

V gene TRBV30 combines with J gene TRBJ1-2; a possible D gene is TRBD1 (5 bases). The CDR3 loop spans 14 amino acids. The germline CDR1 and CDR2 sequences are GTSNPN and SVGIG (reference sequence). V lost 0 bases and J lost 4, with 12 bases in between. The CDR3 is CAWSVGGSPYGYTF. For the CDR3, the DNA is TGTGCCTGGAGTGTGGGGGGGTCGCCCTATGGCTACACCTTC.

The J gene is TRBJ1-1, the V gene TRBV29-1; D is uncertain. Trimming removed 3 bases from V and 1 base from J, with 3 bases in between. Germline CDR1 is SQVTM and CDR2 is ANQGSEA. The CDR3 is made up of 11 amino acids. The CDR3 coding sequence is TGCAGCGTTGACAGGAACACTGAAGCTTTCTTT. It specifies CSVDRNTEAFF.

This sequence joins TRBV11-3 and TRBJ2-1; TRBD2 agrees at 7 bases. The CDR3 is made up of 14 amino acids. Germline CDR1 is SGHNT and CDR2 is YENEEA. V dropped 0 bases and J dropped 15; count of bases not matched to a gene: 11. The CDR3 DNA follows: TGTGCCAGCAGCTTAGATGGCGGCAGGGAGGGTCCGTTCTTC. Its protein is CASSLDGGREGPFF.

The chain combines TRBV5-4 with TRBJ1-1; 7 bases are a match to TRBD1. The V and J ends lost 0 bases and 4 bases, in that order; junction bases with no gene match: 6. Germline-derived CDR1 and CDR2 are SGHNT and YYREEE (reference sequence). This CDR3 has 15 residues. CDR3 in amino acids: CASSLARTGTTEAFF. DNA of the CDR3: TGTGCCAGCAGCTTGGCTCGGACAGGAACCACTGAAGCTTTCTTT.

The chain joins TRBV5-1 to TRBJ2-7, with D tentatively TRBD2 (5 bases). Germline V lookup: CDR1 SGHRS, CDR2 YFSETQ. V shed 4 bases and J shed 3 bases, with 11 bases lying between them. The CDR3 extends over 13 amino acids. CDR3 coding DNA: TGCGCCAGCAGCCTCCGGGAACGCTACGAGCAGTACTTC. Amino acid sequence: CASSLRERYEQYF.

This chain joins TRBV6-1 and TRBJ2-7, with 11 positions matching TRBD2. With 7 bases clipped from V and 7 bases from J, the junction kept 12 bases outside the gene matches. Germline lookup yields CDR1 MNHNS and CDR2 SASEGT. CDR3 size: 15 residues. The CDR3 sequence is CASTPLAGGDGEQYF. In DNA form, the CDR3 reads TGTGCCAGCACTCCCTTAGCGGGGGGGGATGGAGAGCAGTACTTC.

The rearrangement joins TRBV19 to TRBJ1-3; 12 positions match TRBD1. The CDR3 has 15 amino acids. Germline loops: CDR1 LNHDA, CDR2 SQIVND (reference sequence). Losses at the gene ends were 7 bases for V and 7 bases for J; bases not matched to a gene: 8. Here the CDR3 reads CASKLGQGAMNTIYF. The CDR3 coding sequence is TGTGCCAGTAAATTGGGACAGGGGGCAATGAACACCATATATTTT.

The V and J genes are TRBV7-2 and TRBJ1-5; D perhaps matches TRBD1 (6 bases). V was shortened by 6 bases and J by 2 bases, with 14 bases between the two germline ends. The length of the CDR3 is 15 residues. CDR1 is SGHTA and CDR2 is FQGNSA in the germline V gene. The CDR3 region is CASREQGNGNQPQHF. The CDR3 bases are TGTGCCAGCAGAGAACAGGGCAACGGCAATCAGCCCCAGCATTTT.

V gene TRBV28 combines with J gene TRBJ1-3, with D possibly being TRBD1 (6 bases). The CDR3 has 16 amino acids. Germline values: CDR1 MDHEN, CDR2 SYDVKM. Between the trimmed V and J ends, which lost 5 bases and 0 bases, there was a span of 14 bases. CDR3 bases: TGTGCCAGCAGTCCCCCAGGGGTCCACTCTGGAAACACCATATATTTT. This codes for CASSPPGVHSGNTIYF.

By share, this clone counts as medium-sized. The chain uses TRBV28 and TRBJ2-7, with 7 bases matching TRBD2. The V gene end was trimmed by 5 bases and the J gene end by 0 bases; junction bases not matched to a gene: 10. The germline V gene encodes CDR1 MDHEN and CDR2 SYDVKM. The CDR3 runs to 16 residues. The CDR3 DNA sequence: TGTGCCAGCAGTCCCCTGGGAGGGGTCCGCTCCTACGAGCAGTACTTC. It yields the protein CASSPLGGVRSYEQYF.

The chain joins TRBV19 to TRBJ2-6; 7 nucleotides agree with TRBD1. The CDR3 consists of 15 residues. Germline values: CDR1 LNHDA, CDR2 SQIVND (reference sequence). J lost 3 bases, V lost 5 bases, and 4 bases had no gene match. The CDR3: CASSHDRVGANVLTF. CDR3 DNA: TGTGCCAGTAGTCACGACAGGGTTGGGGCCAACGTCCTGACTTTC.

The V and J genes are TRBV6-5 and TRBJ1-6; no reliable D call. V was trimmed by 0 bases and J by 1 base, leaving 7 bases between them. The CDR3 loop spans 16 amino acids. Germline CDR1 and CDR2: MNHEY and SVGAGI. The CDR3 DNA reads TGTGCCAGCAGTTACTCTGCACGGTCCTATAATTCACCCCTCCACTTT. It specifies CASSYSARSYNSPLHF.

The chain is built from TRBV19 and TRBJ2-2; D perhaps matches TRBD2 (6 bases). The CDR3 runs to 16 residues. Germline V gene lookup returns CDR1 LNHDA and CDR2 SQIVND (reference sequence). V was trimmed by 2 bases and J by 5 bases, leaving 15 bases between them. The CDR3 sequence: CASSISGPAGTGELFF. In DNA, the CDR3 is TGTGCCAGTAGTATAAGCGGCCCGGCGGGAACCGGGGAGCTGTTTTTT.

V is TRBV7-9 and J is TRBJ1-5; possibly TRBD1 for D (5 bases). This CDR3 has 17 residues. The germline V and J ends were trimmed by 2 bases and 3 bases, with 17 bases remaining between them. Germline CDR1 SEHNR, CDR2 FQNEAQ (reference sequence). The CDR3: CASSLYLSGASNQPQHF. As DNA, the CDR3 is TGTGCCAGCAGCTTATACCTAAGCGGGGCCTCCAATCAGCCCCAGCATTTT. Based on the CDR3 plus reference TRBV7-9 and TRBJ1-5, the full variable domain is DTGVSQNPRHKITKRGQNVTFRCDPISEHNRLYWYRQTLGQGPEFLTYFQNEAQLEKSRLLSDRFSAERPKGSFSTLEIQRTEQGDSAMYLCASSLYLSGASNQPQHFGDGTRLSIL.

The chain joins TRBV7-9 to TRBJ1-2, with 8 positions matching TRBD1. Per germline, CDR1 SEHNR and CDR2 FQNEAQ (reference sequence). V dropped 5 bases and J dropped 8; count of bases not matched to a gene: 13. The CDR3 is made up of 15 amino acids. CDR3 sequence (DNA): TGTGCCAGCAGCCCGACCGGGACAGGCCGATCGGGCTACACCTTC. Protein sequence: CASSPTGTGRSGYTF.

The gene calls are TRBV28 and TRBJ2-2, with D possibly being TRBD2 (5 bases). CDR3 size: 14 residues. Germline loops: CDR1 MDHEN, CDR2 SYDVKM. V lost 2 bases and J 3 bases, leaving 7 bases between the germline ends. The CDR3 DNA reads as TGTGCCAGCAGTTTACGGACTGACACCGGGGAGCTGTTTTTT. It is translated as CASSLRTDTGELFF.

Here the CDR3 reads CASSLGGYYGYTF. CDR3 sequence (DNA): TGTGCCAGCAGTTTAGGAGGATACTATGGCTACACCTTC. J is TRBJ1-2 and V is TRBV27, with unresolved D. V was cut by 2 bases and J by 3 bases, with 7 bases left in between. The CDR3 has 13 residues. Per germline, CDR1 MNHEY and CDR2 SMNVEV (reference sequence).

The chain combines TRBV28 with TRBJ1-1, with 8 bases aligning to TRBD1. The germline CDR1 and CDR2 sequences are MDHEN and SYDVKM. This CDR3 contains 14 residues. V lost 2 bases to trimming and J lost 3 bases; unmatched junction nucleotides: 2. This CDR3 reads CASSLTGGYTEAFF. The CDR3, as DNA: TGTGCCAGCAGTTTAACAGGGGGATACACTGAAGCTTTCTTT. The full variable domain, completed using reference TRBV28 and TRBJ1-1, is DVKVTQSSRYLVKRTGEKVFLECVQDMDHENMFWYRQDPGLGLRLIYFSYDVKMKEKGDIPEGYSVSREKKERFSLILESASTNQTSMYLCASSLTGGYTEAFFGQGTRLTVV.

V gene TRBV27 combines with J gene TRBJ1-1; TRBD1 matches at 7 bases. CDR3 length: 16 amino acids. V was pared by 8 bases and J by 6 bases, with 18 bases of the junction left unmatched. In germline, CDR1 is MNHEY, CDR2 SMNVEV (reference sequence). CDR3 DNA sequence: TGTGCCAGCCAAAGACCTACAGGGGAAGGATCGGCTGAAGCTTTCTTT. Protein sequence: CASQRPTGEGSAEAFF.

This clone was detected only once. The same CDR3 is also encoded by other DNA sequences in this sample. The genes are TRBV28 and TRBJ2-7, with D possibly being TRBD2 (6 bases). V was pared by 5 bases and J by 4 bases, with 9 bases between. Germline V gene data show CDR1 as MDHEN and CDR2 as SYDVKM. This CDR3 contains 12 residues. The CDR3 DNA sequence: TGTGCCAGCAGTAGGGGAGGATACGAGCAGTACTTC. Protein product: CASSRGGYEQYF.

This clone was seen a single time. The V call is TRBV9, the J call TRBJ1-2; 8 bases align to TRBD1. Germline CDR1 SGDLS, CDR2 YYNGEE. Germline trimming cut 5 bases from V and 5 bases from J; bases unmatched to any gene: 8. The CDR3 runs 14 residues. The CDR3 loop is CASSTTGEKYGYTF. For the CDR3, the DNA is TGTGCCAGCAGTACGACAGGGGAAAAGTATGGCTACACCTTC.

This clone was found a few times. The CDR3 sequence: CASSPQGGNSPLHF. In nucleotides, the CDR3 is TGTGCCAGCAGCCCCCAGGGAGGAAATTCACCCCTCCACTTT. The rearrangement uses TRBV7-2 and TRBJ1-6, with D possibly matching TRBD1 (5 bases). Germline V gives CDR1 SGHTA, CDR2 FQGNSA. Trimming pared 5 bases from V and 7 bases from J, leaving 12 bases between. The CDR3 is 14 residues long.

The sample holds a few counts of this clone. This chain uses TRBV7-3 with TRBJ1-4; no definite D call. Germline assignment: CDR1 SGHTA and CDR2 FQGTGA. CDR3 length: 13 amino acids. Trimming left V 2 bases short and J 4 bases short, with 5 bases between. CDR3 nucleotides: TGTGCCAGCAGCTTAGGCGGTAATGAAAAACTGTTTTTT. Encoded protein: CASSLGGNEKLFF.

CDR3 amino acids: CASSQDGQGAPTF. CDR3 in DNA: TGCGCCAGCAGCCAGGATGGACAGGGAGCCCCCACCTTC. The J gene is TRBJ1-2, the V gene TRBV4-1, with TRBD1 identical over 8 bases. The germline CDR1 and CDR2 sequences are MGHRA and YSYEKL. J lost 13 bases, V lost 3 bases, and 10 bases had no gene match. CDR3 length: 13 amino acids.

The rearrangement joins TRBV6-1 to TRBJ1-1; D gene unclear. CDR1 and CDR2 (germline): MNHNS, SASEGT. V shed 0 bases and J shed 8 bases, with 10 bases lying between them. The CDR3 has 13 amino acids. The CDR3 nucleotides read TGTGCCAGCAGTGAAGCTTACAGCACAGAAGCTTTCTTT. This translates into CASSEAYSTEAFF.

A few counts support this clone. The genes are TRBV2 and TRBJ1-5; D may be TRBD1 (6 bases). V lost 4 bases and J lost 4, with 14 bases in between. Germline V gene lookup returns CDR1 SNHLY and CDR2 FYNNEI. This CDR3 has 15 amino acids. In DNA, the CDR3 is TGTGCCAGCAGTGTCTCCGGGACACAAAATCAGCCCCAGCATTTT. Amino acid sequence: CASSVSGTQNQPQHF.

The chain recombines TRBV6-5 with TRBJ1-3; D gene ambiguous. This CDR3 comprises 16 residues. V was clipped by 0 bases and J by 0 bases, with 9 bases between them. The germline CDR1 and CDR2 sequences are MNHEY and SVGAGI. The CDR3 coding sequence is TGTGCCAGCAGTTACTCCCCGGAGGACTCTGGAAACACCATATATTTT. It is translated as CASSYSPEDSGNTIYF.

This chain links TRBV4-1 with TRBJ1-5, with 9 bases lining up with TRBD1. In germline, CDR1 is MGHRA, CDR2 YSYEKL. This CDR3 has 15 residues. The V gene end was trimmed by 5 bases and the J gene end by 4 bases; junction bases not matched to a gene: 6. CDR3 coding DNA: TGCGCCAGCAGCTCGGACAGGGGTCGAAATCAGCCCCAGCATTTT. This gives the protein CASSSDRGRNQPQHF.